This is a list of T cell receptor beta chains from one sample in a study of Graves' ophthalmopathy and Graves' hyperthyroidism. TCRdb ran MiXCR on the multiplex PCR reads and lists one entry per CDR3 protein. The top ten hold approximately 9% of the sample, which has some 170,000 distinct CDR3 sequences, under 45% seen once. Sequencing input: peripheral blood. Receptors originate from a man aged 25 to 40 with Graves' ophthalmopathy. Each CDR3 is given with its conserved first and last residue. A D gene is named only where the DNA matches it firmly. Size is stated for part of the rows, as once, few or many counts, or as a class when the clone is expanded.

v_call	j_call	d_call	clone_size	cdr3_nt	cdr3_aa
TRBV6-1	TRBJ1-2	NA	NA	TGTGCCAGCAGTGCAGGAAGAGGCTATGGCTACACCTTC	CASSAGRGYGYTF
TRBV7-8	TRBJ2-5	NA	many	TGTGCCAGCAGCTTTTCCAGGGGCTACCTCCAAGAGACCCAGTACTTC	CASSFSRGYLQETQYF
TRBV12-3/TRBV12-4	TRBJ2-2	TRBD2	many	TGTGCCAGCAGTATTGGACTAGCGACCACCGGGGAGCTGTTTTTT	CASSIGLATTGELFF
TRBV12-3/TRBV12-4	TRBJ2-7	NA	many	TGTGCCAGCAGCTCCATCCGGGCCCTCTCCGAGCAGTACTTC	CASSSIRALSEQYF
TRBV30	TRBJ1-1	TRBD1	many	TGTGCCTGGAGTGTAACCGCGACAGGGGGCTCTGAAGCTTTCTTT	CAWSVTATGGSEAFF
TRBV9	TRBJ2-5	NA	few	TGTGCCAGCAGCGTAGGTCTTGGCGGGGACCAAGAGACCCAGTACTTC	CASSVGLGGDQETQYF
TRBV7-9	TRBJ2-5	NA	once	TGTGCCAGCAGCTTCCCGGCTAGCCGACTCCAAGAGACCCAGTACTTC	CASSFPASRLQETQYF
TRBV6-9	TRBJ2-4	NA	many	TGTGCCAGCAGTTATAATTACAGGGCAGACGGGCGAGGGGGAAACATTCAGTACTTC	CASSYNYRADGRGGNIQYF
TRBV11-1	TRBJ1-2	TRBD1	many	TGTGCCAGCAGCTTAGTTTCCCAGCAGGGGGACTATGGCTACACCTTC	CASSLVSQQGDYGYTF
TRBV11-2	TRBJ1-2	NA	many	TGTGCCAGCAGCTTAGATGTGGGGGCATACTATGGCTACACCTTC	CASSLDVGAYYGYTF
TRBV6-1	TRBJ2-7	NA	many	TGTGCCAGCCATGAACGGAGGGAGAAGCAGTACTTC	CASHERREKQYF
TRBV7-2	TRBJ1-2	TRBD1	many	TGTGCCAGCAGCGAACAGGGGTATGGCTACACCTTC	CASSEQGYGYTF
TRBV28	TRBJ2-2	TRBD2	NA	TGTGCCAGCAGAACCGGGACTAGCGGGAGGGCCGGGGAGCTGTTTTTT	CASRTGTSGRAGELFF
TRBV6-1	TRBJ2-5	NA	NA	TGTGCCAGCAGTGCAGTGGGGCCGATTCAGACCCAGTACTTC	CASSAVGPIQTQYF
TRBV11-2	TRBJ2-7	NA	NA	TGTGCCAGCAGTCGAGGTACTAGCCACCCTTCCTCATACGAGCAGTACTTC	CASSRGTSHPSSYEQYF
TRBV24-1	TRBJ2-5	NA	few	TGTGCCACCAGTGCCCCGGATCGAGGGGGCCAAGAGACCCAGTACTTC	CATSAPDRGGQETQYF
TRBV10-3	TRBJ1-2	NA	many	TGTGCCATCAGTGAGGGACTAGAGGGCTACACCTTC	CAISEGLEGYTF
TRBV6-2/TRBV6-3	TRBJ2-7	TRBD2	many	TGTGCCAGCAGACCCGGTGTAGCGGGAGTTCGGTCCTACGAGCAGTACTTC	CASRPGVAGVRSYEQYF
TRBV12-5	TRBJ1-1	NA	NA	TGTGCTAGTGGCCGGGGTGAACCGTCTTCGGCTTTCTTT	CASGRGEPSSAFF
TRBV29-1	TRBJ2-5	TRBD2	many	TGCAGCGTTCCCGGGGGGGAAGAGACCCAGTACTTC	CSVPGGEETQYF
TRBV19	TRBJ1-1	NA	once	TGTGCCAGTAGCATCCCGAGGGACACTGAAGCTTTCTTT	CASSIPRDTEAFF
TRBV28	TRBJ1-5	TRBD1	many	TGTGCCAGCAGCCCCGGGACAGTTAGCAATCAGCCCCAGCATTTT	CASSPGTVSNQPQHF
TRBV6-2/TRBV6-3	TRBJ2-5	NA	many	TGTGCCAGCAGTCCCTGGGGGTCCCAAGAGACCCAGTACTTC	CASSPWGSQETQYF
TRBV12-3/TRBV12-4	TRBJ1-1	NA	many	TGTGCCAGCAGCCCGTGGGGACCAGGGAGCACTGAAGCTTTCTTT	CASSPWGPGSTEAFF
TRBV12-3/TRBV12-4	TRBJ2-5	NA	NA	TGTGCCAGCAGTTTAGCTACCCGGGAGACCCAGTACTTC	CASSLATRETQYF
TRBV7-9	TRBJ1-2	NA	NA	TGTGCCAGCAGCGCGCAGGGAGTCGGCTACACCTTC	CASSAQGVGYTF
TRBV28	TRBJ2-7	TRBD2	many	TGTGCCAGCAGAAGGACTAGCGGGAGTCCCTACGAGCAGTACTTC	CASRRTSGSPYEQYF
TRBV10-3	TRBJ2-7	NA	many	TGTGCCATCAGTGGTAGGCAGGCGAGCTCCTACGAGCAGTACTTC	CAISGRQASSYEQYF